The next 15 T cell receptor beta chains were all read from a single sample in a study of blood T cell repertoires in COVID-19 (dated by TCRdb to about 2020). Library prep was done by the immunoSEQ multiplex PCR assay. This immuneACCESS table, as held by TCRdb, lists in-frame sequences with V and J called but not all clones. Of the missing ones, under half trace to an unresolved V gene in checked studies; the others have no known cause. The sample table lists about 180,000 clones, roughly 88% of them with a count of one. The ten biggest clones cover 9% of the sample. Sequencing input: PBMCs or T cells enriched from blood (not recorded which). All receptors derive from a woman in her late teens or twenties who had recovered from COVID-19.

V gene TRBV7-2 combines with J gene TRBJ2-2, with a tentative D call TRBD1 (6 bases). Germline assignment: CDR1 SGHTA and CDR2 FQGNSA. This CDR3 is 15 amino acids long. The ends were cut back, 3 bases at V and 8 bases at J, with 16 bases in the middle. Here the CDR3 reads CASSFSGALMGELFF. DNA for the CDR3: TGTGCCAGCAGCTTTTCAGGGGCCCTCATGGGGGAGCTGTTTTTT.

The chain combines TRBV2 with TRBJ2-2; 7 bases are a match to TRBD1. Germline V CDR1 and CDR2: SNHLY, FYNNEI. The CDR3 totals 15 residues. Trimming at V came to 4 bases and at J to 7 bases, leaving 9 bases not matched to a gene. Here the CDR3 DNA reads TGTGCCAGCAGTGGACAGACAGGGTTTGTCGGGGAGCTGTTTTTT. Translated: CASSGQTGFVGELFF.

The chain uses TRBV9 and TRBJ2-7; 9 bases are shared with TRBD2. Per germline, CDR1 SGDLS and CDR2 YYNGEE. The CDR3 sequence is 15 residues long. V was clipped by 2 bases and J by 2 bases; unmatched bases: 5. CDR3 residues: CASSVHSGGAYEQYF. The CDR3 DNA reads as TGTGCCAGCAGCGTGCATAGCGGGGGAGCCTACGAGCAGTACTTC.

The J gene is TRBJ2-5, the V gene TRBV10-1; D is unresolved. Trimming shortened V by 3 bases and J by 5 bases, and 22 bases separated the two germline ends. CDR1 and CDR2 (germline): WNHNN, SYGVQD (reference sequence). This CDR3 has 17 amino acids. CDR3 nucleotides: TGCGCCAGCAGTGACATATCGAGGAGCGCCGGTGTGGAGACCCAGTACTTC. This gives the protein CASSDISRSAGVETQYF.

The chain combines TRBV2 with TRBJ2-7; no clear D gene. The CDR3 extends over 13 amino acids. Germline lookup yields CDR1 SNHLY and CDR2 FYNNEI. Trimming cost V 3 bases and J 3 bases, with 9 bases left between them. The CDR3 spells CASSDRLLYEQYF. In DNA form, the CDR3 reads TGTGCCAGCAGTGACAGGTTGCTCTACGAGCAGTACTTC.

The chain combines TRBV20-1 with TRBJ1-1; D unresolved. The CDR3 is 10 residues long. Trimming shortened V by 5 bases and J by 10 bases, and 11 bases separated the two germline ends. Germline CDR1 is DFQATT and CDR2 is SNEGSKA (reference sequence). The CDR3 nucleotides are TGCAGTGCTGTCGGGAACGGAGCTTTCTTT. Amino acids: CSAVGNGAFF.

This chain joins TRBV18 and TRBJ2-2; D gene unclear. There are 13 residues in the CDR3. Germline-derived CDR1 and CDR2 are KGHSH and LQKENI. V dropped 3 bases and J dropped 6 bases, with 8 bases sitting between them. Here the CDR3 reads CASSPQVSGELFF. CDR3 DNA: TGTGCCAGCTCACCTCAGGTATCCGGGGAGCTGTTTTTT.

This clone appeared a few times. The gene calls are TRBV6-5 and TRBJ2-3, with 7 positions matching TRBD2. CDR3 length: 15 amino acids. The germline V gene encodes CDR1 MNHEY and CDR2 SVGAGI. V trimming: 7 bases; J trimming: 4 bases; junction bases outside the gene matches: 11. CDR3 residues: CASIRLAGDPDTQYF. CDR3 bases: TGTGCCAGCATCCGACTTGCGGGAGACCCAGATACGCAGTATTTT.

This clone showed up just once. The chain couples TRBV30 to TRBJ1-1, with 8 bases identical to TRBD1. Germline V lookup: CDR1 GTSNPN, CDR2 SVGIG (reference sequence). The V and J ends lost 4 bases and 5 bases, in that order; junction bases with no gene match: 3. This CDR3 is built from 12 residues. Here the CDR3 reads CAWTGGRTEAFF. DNA of the CDR3: TGTGCCTGGACAGGGGGCCGGACTGAAGCTTTCTTT.

The CDR3 bases are TGTGCCAGCATTCCCGCCGGGACAGGGCGGTTTAATGAAAAACTGTTTTTT. Its translation: CASIPAGTGRFNEKLFF. The genes are TRBV28 and TRBJ1-4; TRBD1 agrees at 9 bases. Germline V lookup: CDR1 MDHEN, CDR2 SYDVKM. The length of the CDR3 is 17 residues. J gave up 4 bases and V 7 bases, and 13 bases lay outside the gene matches.

The chain links TRBV5-6 to TRBJ2-7, with 8 bases lining up with TRBD1. Germline CDR1 is SGHDT and CDR2 is YYEEEE. Unmatched junction bases numbered 6, after V lost 0 bases and J lost 7 bases. The CDR3 loop spans 14 amino acids. The CDR3, as DNA: TGTGCCAGCAGCTTGGGGACAGGGAATCGAGAGCAGTACTTC. The encoded protein is CASSLGTGNREQYF.

V is TRBV7-8 and J is TRBJ2-5; no definite D call. Trimming pared 0 bases from V and 0 bases from J, leaving 14 bases between. The germline gives CDR1 SGHVS, CDR2 FQNEAQ. The CDR3 runs to 17 residues. The CDR3 bases are TGTGCCAGCAGCTTAGCTAGGTCTCCCGCGGACCAAGAGACCCAGTACTTC. Its translation is CASSLARSPADQETQYF.

The rearrangement links TRBV11-2 to TRBJ1-4; 7 bases line up with TRBD1. CDR1 is SGHAT and CDR2 is FQNNGV in the germline V gene. V lost 5 bases, J lost 7 bases, and 7 bases stayed unmatched. The length of the CDR3 is 14 residues. CDR3 loop: CASSPRGDSEKLFF. CDR3 sequence (DNA): TGTGCCAGCAGCCCGCGCGGGGACAGTGAAAAACTGTTTTTT.

The chain couples TRBV24-1 to TRBJ2-1; 10 bases are a match to TRBD2. CDR3 size: 15 residues. After removal of 4 bases from V and 4 bases from J, the junction contained 3 bases not matched to a gene. Per germline, CDR1 KGHDR and CDR2 SFDVKD. The chain's CDR3 is CATSDRTSGYNEQFF. For the CDR3, the DNA is TGTGCCACCAGTGACCGGACTAGCGGTTACAATGAGCAGTTCTTC.

This chain connects TRBV6-4 to TRBJ2-6; 9 bases are shared with TRBD1. The CDR3 totals 16 residues. Germline values: CDR1 MRHNA, CDR2 SNTAGT. Trimming cost V 6 bases and J 0 bases; bases outside gene matches: 3. The CDR3 sequence is CASRETGGSGANVLTF. Written as DNA, the CDR3 is TGTGCCAGCAGAGAGACAGGGGGCTCTGGGGCCAACGTCCTGACTTTC.